The T cell receptor (beta chain) under discussion was sequenced for a study of beta chain features in type 1 diabetes. About the study: The examined sorted cells totaled approximately 100 million across samples.

cDNA synthesis used the whole RNA isolate, giving expressed TCRB sequences. Samples of naive, central memory and regulatory T cells yielded a mean of around 4 million reads. Libraries were prepared by immunoSEQ multiplex PCR; TCRdb keeps only in-frame clonotypes and omits some of them. Of some 190,000 clones in the sample, 6.5% to 8.5% were seen once. Points on this clone: Its target is unknown. The junction departs from germline at one end; a sequencing error may be responsible.

The study, taken as a whole, reports: There was a moderate but significant shortening of TCRB CDR3s in all four CD4+ subsets of Type 1 diabetes patients.

Germline CDR1 DFQATT, CDR2 SNEGSKA (reference sequence). The CDR3 length is 11 residues. Researchers reported sorting CD4+ naive, central memory, regulatory and stem cell-like memory cells via CD45RO/CCR7/CD25/CD127/CD95/CD27. Every sorted population was more than 95% pure. The V call is TRBV20-1, the J call TRBJ2-4; 7 bases align to TRBD2. The receptor comes from a man younger than 35 with type 1 diabetes. Sequenced material: central memory CD4+ T cells from blood. The CDR3 loop is CSARSRERMDF. The CDR3 nucleotides read TGCAGTGCTAGGTCGCGGGAGAGGATGGACTTC.